This T cell receptor (beta chain) was captured by sequencing in a study of T-cell memory formation after mild COVID-19 (dated by TCRdb to about 2021). Some background on the complete study: TCR sequence clusters from the two donors were largely donor specific. In a couple of donors, T-cell clones that expanded and contracted after mild COVID-19 were tracked by sequencing TCRalpha and TCRbeta repertoires over time. Two young, previously healthy adult volunteers, one female and one male, were included in the cohort. General conclusions and limits of the study: The study included only a couple of mild cases, and larger cohorts that include severe cases with pre-infection samples were judged to be necessary. Some responding clones were detected in pre-infection memory, which suggested that pre-existing cross-reactive memory T cells had joined the SARS-CoV-2 response. Clones that contracted from day 15 to 85 showed balanced CD4/CD8 phenotypes, whereas a second wave of clones that expanded from day 15 to 37 leaned towards CD4+. The second-wave clones that peaked on day 37 were not confirmed to be SARS-CoV-2 specific. Contracting CD4+ clones appeared mostly in the CM and EM memory subsets, whereas CD8+ clones were enriched in EMRA.

Sequencing was carried out with an Illumina NovaSeq 6000. cDNA libraries for TCRalpha and TCRbeta were prepared by 5'RACE using constant-segment primers, with sample barcodes and unique molecular identifiers added. Trizol reagent was used to extract RNA from every sample. The libraries were amplified in two PCR steps, and the second step added a second sample barcode and Illumina TruSeq adapters. Sequencing of libraries was performed on an Illumina NovaSeq with 2 x 150 bp paired-end reads. On the authors' methods: Reads were demultiplexed and collapsed into UMI-guided consensus sequences with migec v1.2.7. Using mixcr v2.1.11, the UMI consensuses were aligned to TRA and TRB V and J templates and assembled into clonotypes. Clonotypes were classified as expanded or contracted when called significant by both edgeR and NoisET, with noise models trained on biological replicates. edgeR calls used a false discovery rate-adjusted p below 0.01 and a log2 fold-change threshold of 1. As an exploratory analysis of dynamics, PCA with hierarchical clustering was applied to max-normalized trajectories of the 1000 most abundant clonotypes. Each responding clone was given a CD4 or CD8 phenotype based on the CD4+ and CD8+ repertoires, which had been sequenced separately. TCRdb trimmed public reads at Q25 via fastp, called clones via MiXCR and kept in-frame beta chains. Identical CDR3 proteins give one entry, which carries the most common genes and DNA. TCRdb's processing, not the study's, gives the V and J calls here. This sample comprises over 40,000 distinct CDR3 sequences, approximately 12% of them detected only once. Clones ranked in the top ten supply about 25% of the sample.

On this clonotype itself: The antigen it recognizes is unknown. It has no much larger one-base neighbor in the sample; base qualities were not kept.

The CDR3 contains 16 residues, cysteine and phenylalanine counted. The entry retains the CDR3 DNA only, 48 bases that are in frame from base 1. V and J are trimmed by 2 bases and 3 bases, and the gene matches miss 2 bases of the junction. Looking up the germline V gene yields CDR1 SGHAT and CDR2 FQNNGV. PBMCs were isolated by Ficoll-Paque density gradient centrifugation. The sequence came from a man between 18 and 35 years old who had mild COVID-19 (a few samples of this study predate the infection). The sample titles of this study are shuffled in the database, so cell type and time point are left out; the donor was told from shared clones. Here the chain combines TRBV11-2 and TRBJ2-1; TRBD2 aligns with 12 central bases. What was sequenced was PBMCs or a T cell subset sorted from them (not recorded which). CDR3 loop: CASSLLAGGFYNEQFF. The bases read TGTGCCAGCAGCTTACTAGCGGGGGGGTTCTACAATGAGCAGTTCTTC.